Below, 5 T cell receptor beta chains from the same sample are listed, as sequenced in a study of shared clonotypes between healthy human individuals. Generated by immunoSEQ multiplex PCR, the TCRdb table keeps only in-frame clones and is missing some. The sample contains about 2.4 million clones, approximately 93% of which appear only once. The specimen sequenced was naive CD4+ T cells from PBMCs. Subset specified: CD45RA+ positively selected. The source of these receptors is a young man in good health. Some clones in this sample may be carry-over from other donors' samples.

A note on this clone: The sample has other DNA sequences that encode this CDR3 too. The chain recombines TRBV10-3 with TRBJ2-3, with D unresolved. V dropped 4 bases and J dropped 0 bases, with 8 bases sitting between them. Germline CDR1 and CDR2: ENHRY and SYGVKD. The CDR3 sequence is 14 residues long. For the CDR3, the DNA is TGTGCCATCAGTGTTTCCAGGAGCACAGATACGCAGTATTTT. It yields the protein CAISVSRSTDTQYF.

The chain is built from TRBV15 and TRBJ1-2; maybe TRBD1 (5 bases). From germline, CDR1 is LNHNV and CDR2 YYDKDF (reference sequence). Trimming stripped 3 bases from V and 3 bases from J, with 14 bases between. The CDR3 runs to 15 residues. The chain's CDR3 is CATSRRTGQDYGYTF. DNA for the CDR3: TGTGCCACCAGCAGGAGAACAGGTCAGGACTATGGCTACACCTTC.

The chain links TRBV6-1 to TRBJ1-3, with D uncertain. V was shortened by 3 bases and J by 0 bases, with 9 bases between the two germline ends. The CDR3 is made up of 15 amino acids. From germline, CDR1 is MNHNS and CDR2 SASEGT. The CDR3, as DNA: TGTGCCAGCAGTGAGGTCTTGAGCTCTGGAAACACCATATATTTT. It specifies CASSEVLSSGNTIYF.

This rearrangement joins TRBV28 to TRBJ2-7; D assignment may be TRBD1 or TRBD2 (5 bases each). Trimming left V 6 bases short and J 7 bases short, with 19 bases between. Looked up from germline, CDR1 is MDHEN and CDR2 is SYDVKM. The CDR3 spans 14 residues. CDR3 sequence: CASSLGAPRGEQYF. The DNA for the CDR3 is TGTGCCAGCAGCCTCGGGGCGCCCAGAGGGGAGCAGTACTTC.

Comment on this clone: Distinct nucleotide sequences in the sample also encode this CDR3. For the CDR3, the DNA is TGTGCCAGCAGCCCCCGACAGGGGAACACTGAAGCTTTCTTT. Its protein is CASSPRQGNTEAFF. The genes are TRBV7-3 and TRBJ1-1; 7 positions agree with TRBD1. V lost 5 bases, J lost 1 base, and 4 bases stayed unmatched. The CDR3 totals 14 residues. CDR1 and CDR2 (germline): SGHTA, FQGTGA. Full variable domain (outside the CDR3, taken from reference TRBV7-3 and TRBJ1-1): GAGVSQTPSNKVTEKGKYVELRCDPISGHTALYWYRQSLGQGPEFLIYFQGTGAADDSGLPNDRFFAVRPEGSVSTLKIQRTERGDSAVYLCASSPRQGNTEAFFGQGTRLTVV.